The next 30 T cell receptor beta chains were all read from a single sample in a study of blood T cell repertoires in COVID-19. Sequenced by immunoSEQ multiplex PCR; TCRdb stores in-frame clones only, minus some. This sample has about 120,000 clones, with approximately 85% found just once. The sample comprised peripheral blood. The origin of the receptors is a man older than 75 with acute or convalescent COVID-19.

V and J are TRBV6-5 and TRBJ1-4; TRBD1 matches at 8 bases. With 6 bases clipped from V and 3 bases from J, the junction kept 6 bases outside the gene matches. The CDR3 loop spans 15 amino acids. Germline CDR1 reads MNHEY; CDR2 reads SVGAGI. Here the CDR3 DNA reads TGTGCCAGCAGGTCCGGGACAGGCCCTAATGAAAAACTGTTTTTT. This sequence encodes CASRSGTGPNEKLFF.

V usage is TRBV9 and J usage is TRBJ1-1; 7 nucleotides align to TRBD1. The CDR3 is 15 amino acids. The ends lost 4 bases at V and 1 base at J; junction bases unmatched: 7. The germline gives CDR1 SGDLS, CDR2 YYNGEE. The DNA for the CDR3 is TGTGCCAGCAGCCCTGGGGGACAGAGGAACACTGAAGCTTTCTTT. Its protein product is CASSPGGQRNTEAFF.

The DNA of the CDR3 is TGTGCCAAACTAGCGGGAGGAAACGAGCAGTACTTC. Its translation is CAKLAGGNEQYF. The V call is TRBV2, the J call TRBJ2-7; TRBD2 agrees at 12 bases. The CDR3 is made up of 12 amino acids. Looked up from germline, CDR1 is SNHLY and CDR2 is FYNNEI. The trim removed 10 bases at V and 5 bases at J, leaving 3 bases unmatched.

This clone showed up just a few times. V gene TRBV6-5 combines with J gene TRBJ2-2; 9 nucleotides agree with TRBD2. The CDR3 length is 14 residues. V lost 2 bases, J lost 6 bases, and 1 base stayed unmatched. The germline V gene has CDR1 MNHEY and CDR2 SVGAGI. In nucleotides, the CDR3 is TGTGCCAGCAGTTACGGGACTAGCTCCGGGGAGCTGTTTTTT. Translation: CASSYGTSSGELFF.

This chain connects TRBV11-2 to TRBJ2-5; D gene uncertain. From germline, CDR1 is SGHAT and CDR2 FQNNGV. Trimming took off 5 bases at V and 4 bases at J, with 8 bases between the two ends. The CDR3 has 12 residues. The CDR3 coding sequence is TGTGCCAGCAGCGATTACATAGAGACCCAGTACTTC. Encoded protein: CASSDYIETQYF.

The chain combines TRBV19 with TRBJ1-5, with D possibly matching TRBD1 (5 bases). Trimming shortened V by 7 bases and J by 0 bases, and 31 bases separated the two germline ends. The CDR3 runs to 21 residues. The V gene's germline CDR1 is LNHDA and CDR2 SQIVND (reference sequence). CDR3 sequence (DNA): TGTGCCAGTACTCTTCGTGGAGGGGTGCAAATATCGAGCTATAGCAATCAGCCCCAGCATTTT. Residues: CASTLRGGVQISSYSNQPQHF.

The chain is built from TRBV9 and TRBJ1-5, with a possible D match to TRBD1 (5 bases). The germline CDR1 and CDR2 sequences are SGDLS and YYNGEE. The V and J ends lost 4 bases and 6 bases respectively, with 14 bases between them. The length of the CDR3 is 14 residues. The CDR3 spells CASSFDSNPQPQHF. The CDR3 DNA reads TGTGCCAGCAGCTTCGACAGTAACCCTCAGCCCCAGCATTTT.

The chain joins TRBV7-2 to TRBJ1-5, with 7 bases that match TRBD1. The V segment lost 7 bases and the J segment 9 bases; nucleotides outside the gene matches: 15. The CDR3 extends over 15 amino acids. Germline-derived CDR1 and CDR2 are SGHTA and FQGNSA. CDR3 in amino acids: CASNGGEGAAWPQHF. Here the CDR3 DNA reads TGTGCCAGCAACGGGGGGGAGGGGGCAGCTTGGCCCCAGCATTTT.

This sequence joins TRBV9 and TRBJ1-5; 9 nucleotides line up with TRBD1. CDR3 size: 14 residues. Germline values: CDR1 SGDLS, CDR2 YYNGEE. Losses at the gene ends were 4 bases for V and 3 bases for J; bases not matched to a gene: 2. CDR3 residues: CASSRTGDNQPQHF. The DNA of the CDR3 is TGTGCCAGCAGCCGGACAGGGGACAATCAGCCCCAGCATTTT.

This sequence joins TRBV5-5 and TRBJ2-1; 7 bases agree with TRBD2. From germline, CDR1 is SGHKS and CDR2 YYEKEE (reference sequence). V dropped 2 bases and J dropped 10; count of bases not matched to a gene: 15. The CDR3 is 16 amino acids. The CDR3 sequence: CASSLPAGVQTLEQFF. The CDR3 DNA reads as TGTGCCAGCAGCTTACCTGCGGGGGTCCAAACGCTCGAGCAGTTCTTC.

This sequence joins TRBV18 and TRBJ1-2; 9 bases map to TRBD1. Per germline, CDR1 KGHSH and CDR2 LQKENI. Trimming took 6 bases from V and 4 from J; bases not matched to a gene: 3. This CDR3 contains 13 residues. CDR3 DNA: TGTGCCAGCTCCGAGACAGGGGGCTATGGCTACACCTTC. Protein: CASSETGGYGYTF.

V gene TRBV7-2 combines with J gene TRBJ2-2, with D perhaps TRBD1 (5 bases). The CDR3 covers 14 residues. The V and J ends lost 4 bases and 2 bases respectively, with 8 bases between them. Germline CDR1 is SGHTA and CDR2 is FQGNSA. The CDR3 DNA is TGTGCCAGCAGCTCATGGACAAACACCGGGGAGCTGTTTTTT. Protein sequence: CASSSWTNTGELFF. The full variable domain, in which reference TRBV7-2 and TRBJ2-2 provide the parts outside the CDR3, is GAGVSQSPSNKVTEKGKDVELRCDPISGHTALYWYRQSLGQGLEFLIYFQGNSAPDKSGLPSDRFSAERTGGSVSTLTIQRTQQEDSAVYLCASSSWTNTGELFFGEGSRLTVL.

The chain links TRBV28 to TRBJ2-7; weak D call: TRBD1 (6 bases). The germline CDR1 and CDR2 sequences are MDHEN and SYDVKM. CDR3 length: 15 residues. Trimming removed 10 bases from V and 3 bases from J, with 22 bases in between. The DNA for the CDR3 is TGTGCCATCGGCCCTACAGACAGGATCCTCTACGAGCAGTACTTC. As protein: CAIGPTDRILYEQYF.

The chain uses TRBV11-3 and TRBJ1-1, with TRBD1 as a possible D gene (5 bases). CDR3 length: 15 amino acids. With 1 base removed from V and 1 base from J, the gap between germline ends came to 10 bases. Germline-derived CDR1 and CDR2 are SGHNT and YENEEA. This CDR3 reads CASSLVGAGNTEAFF. CDR3 sequence (DNA): TGTGCCAGCAGCTTAGTTGGGGCTGGGAACACTGAAGCTTTCTTT.

This sequence joins TRBV7-2 and TRBJ2-1, with 7 bases aligning to TRBD1. The CDR3 extends over 15 amino acids. Losses at the gene ends were 4 bases for V and 6 bases for J; bases not matched to a gene: 9. Germline V lookup: CDR1 SGHTA, CDR2 FQGNSA. CDR3 amino acids: CASSSMGDSSNEQFF. CDR3 nucleotides: TGTGCCAGCAGCTCCATGGGGGACAGCTCCAATGAGCAGTTCTTC.

The rearrangement uses TRBV6-5 and TRBJ1-5; no clear D gene. From germline, CDR1 is MNHEY and CDR2 SVGAGI. The V and J ends lost 8 bases and 2 bases respectively, with 10 bases between them. This CDR3 has 13 residues. The chain's CDR3 is CASAGLGNQPQHF. CDR3 coding DNA: TGTGCCAGCGCAGGTTTAGGCAATCAGCCCCAGCATTTT.

This clone turned up a few times. The chain couples TRBV5-4 to TRBJ1-6, with 10 bases that match TRBD1. The CDR3 runs 14 residues. CDR1 and CDR2 from the germline V gene are SGHNT and YYREEE (reference sequence). The V and J ends lost 5 bases and 8 bases, in that order; junction bases with no gene match: 4. CDR3 sequence: CASRSGQGDSPLHF. Here the CDR3 DNA reads TGTGCCAGCAGAAGCGGACAGGGGGATTCACCCCTCCACTTT.

V is TRBV25-1 and J is TRBJ1-1, with TRBD1 matching 8 bases. In germline, CDR1 is MGHDK, CDR2 SYGVNS. CDR3 length equals 13 residues. V lost 7 bases and J lost 2; bases outside the gene matches: 3. In DNA, the CDR3 is TGTGCCAGCAAGGGACAGGTTAACACTGAAGCTTTCTTT. Translating gives CASKGQVNTEAFF.

The V call is TRBV5-4, the J call TRBJ1-5, with no clear D. V lost 9 bases, J lost 3 bases, and 13 bases lay in between. Germline V lookup: CDR1 SGHNT, CDR2 YYREEE (reference sequence). CDR3 size: 13 residues. DNA for the CDR3: TGTGCCACGCGAGCGGGAAACAATCAGCCCCAGCATTTT. Protein: CATRAGNNQPQHF. Combining the CDR3 with reference TRBV5-4 and TRBJ1-5 gives the whole variable domain ETGVTQSPTHLIKTRGQQVTLRCSSQSGHNTVSWYQQALGQGPQFIFQYYREEENGRGNFPPRFSGLQFPNYSSELNVNALELDDSALYLCATRAGNNQPQHFGDGTRLSIL.

The V and J genes are TRBV4-1 and TRBJ2-5; a possible D gene is TRBD1 (7 bases). V was cut by 7 bases and J by 1 base, with 19 bases left in between. Looked up from germline, CDR1 is MGHRA and CDR2 is YSYEKL. This CDR3 has 16 amino acids. CDR3 region: CASTPSPRGAQETQYF. DNA for the CDR3: TGCGCCAGCACCCCATCCCCCAGGGGGGCCCAAGAGACCCAGTACTTC.

V is TRBV11-3 and J is TRBJ2-2; 11 bases align to TRBD2. The CDR3 is 17 amino acids. Trimming took 5 bases from V and 6 from J; bases not matched to a gene: 11. CDR1 and CDR2 (germline): SGHNT, YENEEA. CDR3: CASSPRTSGSPAGELFF. The CDR3 DNA follows: TGTGCCAGCAGCCCACGGACTAGCGGGTCCCCGGCCGGGGAGCTGTTTTTT.

The chain carries TRBV4-2 and TRBJ2-6; D is perhaps TRBD2 (6 bases). Germline V gene lookup returns CDR1 LGHNA and CDR2 YNFKEQ. The CDR3 totals 17 residues. V lost 0 bases to trimming and J lost 2 bases, with 11 bases between them. The CDR3 loop is CASSQDPGGTGANVLTF. In DNA, the CDR3 is TGTGCCAGCAGCCAAGACCCCGGGGGTACTGGGGCCAACGTCCTGACTTTC.

CDR3: CASSLEQRGNEQYF. In nucleotides, the CDR3 is TGTGCCAGCAGCTTAGAACAGCGCGGGAACGAGCAGTACTTC. This sequence joins TRBV11-1 and TRBJ2-7, with D possibly TRBD2 on 6 matching bases. The CDR3 is 14 amino acids. The V end lost 1 base, the J end lost 5 bases, and 12 bases lay between the germline ends. CDR1 and CDR2 from the germline V gene are SGHAT and FQDESV (reference sequence).

The V call is TRBV3-1 (or the pseudogene TRBV3-2), the J call TRBJ1-2, with 9 positions matching TRBD1. The germline gives CDR1 LGHDT, CDR2 YNNKEL (reference sequence). This CDR3 has 16 amino acids. The V gene end was trimmed by 4 bases and the J gene end by 3 bases; junction bases not matched to a gene: 9. CDR3 coding DNA: TGTGCCAGCAGCCTATGGGACAGGGAAGAAGACTATGGCTACACCTTC. It codes for CASSLWDREEDYGYTF.

This clone was recorded once. This rearrangement joins TRBV10-3 to TRBJ1-5; 9 nucleotides line up with TRBD1. The germline V gene encodes CDR1 ENHRY and CDR2 SYGVKD. After removal of 3 bases from V and 7 bases from J, the junction contained 4 bases not matched to a gene. CDR3 size: 14 residues. CDR3 sequence: CAISDPGQGQPQHF. CDR3 nucleotide sequence: TGTGCCATCAGTGATCCGGGACAGGGACAGCCCCAGCATTTT.

The chain links TRBV5-1 to TRBJ1-5, with 7 bases identical to TRBD1. The CDR3 has 16 residues. With 2 bases clipped from V and 2 bases from J, the junction kept 7 bases outside the gene matches. Germline V gene sequence: CDR1 SGHRS, CDR2 YFSETQ. The CDR3, as DNA: TGCGCCAGCAGCTTAGGACAGGATCGTGGCAATCAGCCCCAGCATTTT. Amino acid sequence: CASSLGQDRGNQPQHF.

This clone was seen only once. This chain's CDR3 is CASSYSSRNYGYTF. CDR3 DNA sequence: TGTGCCAGCAGTTACTCGTCTAGAAACTATGGCTACACCTTC. The chain recombines TRBV6-2 or TRBV6-3 with TRBJ1-2; D is unclear. From germline, CDR1 is MNHEY and CDR2 SVGEGT. The CDR3 consists of 14 residues. The V end lost 0 bases, the J end lost 2 bases, and 7 bases lay between the germline ends.

This chain uses TRBV29-1 with TRBJ1-2, with D possibly being TRBD1 (6 bases). CDR1 is SQVTM and CDR2 is ANQGSEA in the germline V gene. Trimming removed 2 bases from V and 5 bases from J, with 15 bases in between. The CDR3 is 14 residues long. CDR3: CSVESGGSRYGYTF. In DNA form, the CDR3 reads TGCAGCGTTGAAAGCGGGGGCAGCCGGTATGGCTACACCTTC.

The chain has TRBV18 and TRBJ2-5, with D hard to call. The CDR3 has 13 amino acids. V lost 4 bases and J 2 bases, leaving 8 bases between the germline ends. Germline CDR1 reads KGHSH; CDR2 reads LQKENI. CDR3 residues: CASSLDLQETQYF. The CDR3 bases are TGTGCCAGCTCACTCGACTTACAAGAGACCCAGTACTTC.

V gene TRBV6-5 combines with J gene TRBJ2-3; maybe TRBD2 (5 bases). The CDR3 extends over 13 amino acids. With 6 bases removed from V and 4 bases from J, the gap between germline ends came to 11 bases. Per germline, CDR1 MNHEY and CDR2 SVGAGI. This CDR3 is CASRSLAADTQYF. DNA of the CDR3: TGTGCCAGCAGATCGCTAGCAGCAGATACGCAGTATTTT.